A selection of T cell receptor beta chains follows, all from one sample in a study of blood T cell repertoires in COVID-19. TCRdb's copy holds only in-frame clones and misses some; the assay was immunoSEQ multiplex PCR. This repertoire shows hundreds of thousands of clones, approximately 90% found once; its top ten account for around 1.8%. Sequencing was carried out using PBMCs or T cells enriched from blood (not recorded which). These TCRs come from a woman younger than 35 with acute COVID-19. Each CDR3 is given with its conserved first and last residue. The D gene is left open where the match is weak. Only some rows state a clone size, as once, few, many or a class for expanded clones.

v_gene	d_gene	abundance	j_gene	CDR3nt	CDR3aa
TRBV10-2	.	once	TRBJ2-5	TGCGCCAGCATGAGGGAGACCCAGTACTTC	CASMRETQYF
TRBV7-9	TRBD1	.	TRBJ1-6	TGTGCCAGCAGCCACCCCCGGGACAGGGACTCACCCCTCCACTTT	CASSHPRDRDSPLHF
TRBV7-2	.	.	TRBJ1-3	TGTGCCAGCAGCTTAGTGGGGAGGGGGGACACCATATATTTT	CASSLVGRGDTIYF
TRBV7-8	TRBD1	.	TRBJ2-1	TGTGCCAGCAGTGCCGTTGTCCGGGACAGGGTCTATGAGCAGTTCTTC	CASSAVVRDRVYEQFF
TRBV18	TRBD1	.	TRBJ1-5	TGTGCCAGCTCACAAACAGGGGGCAATCAGCCCCAGCATTTT	CASSQTGGNQPQHF
TRBV4-3	TRBD1	.	TRBJ2-2	TGCGCCAGCAGCCAAGACCCCTCCGGGACAGGTGTTACCGGGGAGCTGTTTTTT	CASSQDPSGTGVTGELFF
TRBV6-5	.	once	TRBJ2-7	TGTGCCAGCAGTTACTCCGGATCGAAAGTACCAGGCGAGCAGTACTTC	CASSYSGSKVPGEQYF
TRBV11-2	TRBD2	.	TRBJ2-7	TGTGCCAGCAGCACACCAACGGGAGGGCCCTTGTACGAGCAGTACTTC	CASSTPTGGPLYEQYF
TRBV5-1	.	.	TRBJ1-4	TGCGCCAGCAGCTTGGCTACCGCTCCTAATGAAAAACTGTTTTTT	CASSLATAPNEKLFF
TRBV5-6	.	.	TRBJ1-1	TGTGCCAGTATGGGACTATCCCGTGAAGCTTTCTTT	CASMGLSREAFF